This TCR beta chain was observed in a study of post-analysis software for immune sequencing data (dated by TCRdb to between 2014 and 2017). As for the study more broadly: Relapsing-remitting, secondary progressive and progressive-relapsing multiple sclerosis were recorded as disease courses, and subtype annotation was lacking for some patients. Patient repertoires were compared against roughly 12 previously published healthy control repertoires from donors aged about 6 to 28 years. A subset of samples was prepared in parallel using single-end sample barcoding, then pooled and co-amplified after Illumina adapter ligation. The study at large found these results: Direct clustering with F measure showed strong co-clustering of samples prepared in the same batch, prompting a batch-effect correction. The control group was slightly older than the multiple sclerosis patient group. Multiple sclerosis patients had significantly lower normalized Chao1 diversity than controls, a result that suggests substantial peripheral T-cell clonal expansion. Significantly higher frequencies in patients than in controls were found for about five TRBV segments, including TRBV5-6, TRBV5-1 and TRBV20-1.

With regard to this clonotype: The antigen it recognizes is unknown. The sample holds no much larger clone one base away, and base qualities are not on file.

Ends trimmed: V by 1 base, J by 1 base; bases unmatched to a gene: 7. The CDR3 measures 18 amino acids from cysteine to phenylalanine. This entry keeps only the CDR3 DNA: 54 bases, framed from base 1. CDR1 and CDR2 (SGHTA, FQGNSA) derive from the germline V gene. To demonstrate the VDJtools post-analysis software, the study profiled TCR beta repertoires from the peripheral blood of about 13 young patients with multiple sclerosis. The multiple sclerosis patients were children and adolescents ranging in age from roughly 6 to 15 years. To prepare the library, PCR was applied. The reads were generated on an Illumina HiSeq 2500. To reduce PCR and sequencing biases, unique molecular identifiers were built into the TCR beta cDNA libraries. About 500,000 cDNA molecules were obtained for every 1 to 10 million input T cells, so each molecule roughly corresponded to one T cell. Patient libraries were prepared and sequenced with the same protocol used for the earlier healthy control dataset. Samples belonging to the same batch were prepared together, multiplexed and sequenced on a shared HiSeq lane. The study's processing was this. Raw barcoded reads were processed with MIGEC, discarding single-read molecular identifier groups before consensus assembly and CDR3 extraction. Clonotype tables were post-analysed with VDJtools, normalizing diversity by down-sampling all datasets to the smallest sample size. To correct batch-related cross-sample contamination, repertoire overlap clustering matched CDR3 amino acid sequences but not nucleotide sequences. TCRdb applied fastp at Q25 and MiXCR to the public reads, then kept only in-frame beta chains. CDR3 protein sequences are deduplicated, and each keeps its most common genes and DNA. TCRdb's processing, not the authors', yielded these V and J calls. For this sample the table gives 430,000 or so distinct CDR3 sequences, of which 30% to 40% were detected only once. Around 8% of the sample lies in the top ten.

The chain is made from TRBV7-2 and TRBJ2-1, and TRBD2 aligns with 10 junction nucleotides. The TCR comes from a girl under 10 years old with multiple sclerosis. The sample comprised blood. The DNA sequence reads TGTGCCAGCAGCTTAGTTGTACTAGCGGGAATGTCCTACAATGAGCAGTTCTTC. The resulting protein is CASSLVVLAGMSYNEQFF.